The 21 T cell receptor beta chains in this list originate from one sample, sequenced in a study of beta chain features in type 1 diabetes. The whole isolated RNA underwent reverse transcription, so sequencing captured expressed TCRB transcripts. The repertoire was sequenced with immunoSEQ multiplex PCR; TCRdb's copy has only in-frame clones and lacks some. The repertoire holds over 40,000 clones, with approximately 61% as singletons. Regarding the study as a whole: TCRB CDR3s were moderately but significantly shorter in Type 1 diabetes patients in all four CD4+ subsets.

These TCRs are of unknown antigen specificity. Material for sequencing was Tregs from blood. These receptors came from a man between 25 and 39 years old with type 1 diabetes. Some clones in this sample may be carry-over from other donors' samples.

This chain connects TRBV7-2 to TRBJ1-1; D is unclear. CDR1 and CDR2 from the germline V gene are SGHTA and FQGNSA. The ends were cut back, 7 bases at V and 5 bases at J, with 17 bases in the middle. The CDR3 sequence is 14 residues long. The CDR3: CASNYGRRATEAFF. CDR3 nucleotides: TGTGCCAGCAACTATGGTCGGAGGGCTACTGAAGCTTTCTTT. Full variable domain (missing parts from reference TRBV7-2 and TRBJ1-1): GAGVSQSPSNKVTEKGKDVELRCDPISGHTALYWYRQSLGQGLEFLIYFQGNSAPDKSGLPSDRFSAERTGGSVSTLTIQRTQQEDSAVYLCASNYGRRATEAFFGQGTRLTVV.

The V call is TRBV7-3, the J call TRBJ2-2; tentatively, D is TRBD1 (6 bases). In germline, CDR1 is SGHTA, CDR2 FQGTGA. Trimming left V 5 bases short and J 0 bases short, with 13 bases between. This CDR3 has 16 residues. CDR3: CASSPQGPANTGELFF. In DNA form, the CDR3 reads TGTGCCAGCAGCCCGCAGGGGCCCGCGAACACCGGGGAGCTGTTTTTT.

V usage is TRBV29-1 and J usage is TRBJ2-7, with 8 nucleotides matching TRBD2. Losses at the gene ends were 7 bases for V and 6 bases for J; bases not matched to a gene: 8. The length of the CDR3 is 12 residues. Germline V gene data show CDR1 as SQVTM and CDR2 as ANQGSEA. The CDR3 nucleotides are TGCAGCGCCCGAAGCGGGGGAAGCGAGCAGTACTTC. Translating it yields CSARSGGSEQYF.

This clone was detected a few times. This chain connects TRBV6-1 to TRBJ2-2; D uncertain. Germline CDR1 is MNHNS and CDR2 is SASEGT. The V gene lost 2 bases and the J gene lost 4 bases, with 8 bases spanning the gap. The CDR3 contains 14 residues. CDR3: CASSETPGTGELFF. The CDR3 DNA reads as TGTGCCAGCAGTGAAACCCCGGGCACCGGGGAGCTGTTTTTT.

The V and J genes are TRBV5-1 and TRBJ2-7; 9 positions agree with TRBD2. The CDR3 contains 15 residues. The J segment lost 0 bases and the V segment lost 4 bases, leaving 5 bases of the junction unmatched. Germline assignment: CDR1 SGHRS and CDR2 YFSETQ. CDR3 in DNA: TGCGCCAGCAGCCCGGGACTAGCAAGCTCCTACGAGCAGTACTTC. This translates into CASSPGLASSYEQYF.

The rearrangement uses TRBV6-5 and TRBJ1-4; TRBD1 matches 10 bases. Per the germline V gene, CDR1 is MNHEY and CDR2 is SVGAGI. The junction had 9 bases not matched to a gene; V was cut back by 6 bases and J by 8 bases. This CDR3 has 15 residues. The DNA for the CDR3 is TGTGCCAGCAGGAGGACAGGGGGGGTGGAAGAAAAACTGTTTTTT. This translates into CASRRTGGVEEKLFF.

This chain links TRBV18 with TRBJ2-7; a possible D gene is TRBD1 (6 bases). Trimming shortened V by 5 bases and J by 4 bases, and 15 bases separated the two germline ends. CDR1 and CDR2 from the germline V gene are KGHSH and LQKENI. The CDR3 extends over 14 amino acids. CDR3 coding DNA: TGTGCCAGCTCAGTTCAGGGGATAGGGTACGAGCAGTACTTC. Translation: CASSVQGIGYEQYF. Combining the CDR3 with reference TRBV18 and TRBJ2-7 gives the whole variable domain NAGVMQNPRHLVRRRGQEARLRCSPMKGHSHVYWYRQLPEEGLKFMVYLQKENIIDESGMPKERFSAEFPKEGPSILRIQQVVRGDSAAYFCASSVQGIGYEQYFGPGTRLTVT.

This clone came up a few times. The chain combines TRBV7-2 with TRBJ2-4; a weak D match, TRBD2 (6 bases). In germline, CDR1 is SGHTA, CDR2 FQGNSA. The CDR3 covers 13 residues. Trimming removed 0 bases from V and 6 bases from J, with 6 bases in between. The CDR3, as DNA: TGTGCCAGCAGCTTAGCGGGGGGAAACATTCAGTACTTC. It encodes CASSLAGGNIQYF.

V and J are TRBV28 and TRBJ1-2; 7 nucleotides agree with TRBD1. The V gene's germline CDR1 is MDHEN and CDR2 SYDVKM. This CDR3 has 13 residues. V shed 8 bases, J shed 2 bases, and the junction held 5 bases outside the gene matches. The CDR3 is CASRDSRNYGYTF. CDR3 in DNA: TGTGCCAGCCGGGACAGTCGGAACTATGGCTACACCTTC.

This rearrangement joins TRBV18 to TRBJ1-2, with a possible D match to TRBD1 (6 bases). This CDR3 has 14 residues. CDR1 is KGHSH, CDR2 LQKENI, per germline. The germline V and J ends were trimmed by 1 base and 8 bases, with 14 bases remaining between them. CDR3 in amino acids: CASSPRTDLVGYTF. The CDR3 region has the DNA TGTGCCAGCTCACCACGGACAGACCTCGTGGGCTACACCTTC. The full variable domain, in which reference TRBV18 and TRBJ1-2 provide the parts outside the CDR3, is NAGVMQNPRHLVRRRGQEARLRCSPMKGHSHVYWYRQLPEEGLKFMVYLQKENIIDESGMPKERFSAEFPKEGPSILRIQQVVRGDSAAYFCASSPRTDLVGYTFGSGTRLTVV.

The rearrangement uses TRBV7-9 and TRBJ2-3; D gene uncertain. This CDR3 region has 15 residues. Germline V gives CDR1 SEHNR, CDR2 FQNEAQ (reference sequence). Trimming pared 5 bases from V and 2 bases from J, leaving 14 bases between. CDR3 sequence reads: CASSRHSSNTDTQYF. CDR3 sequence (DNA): TGTGCCAGCAGCCGCCACAGCTCTAACACAGATACGCAGTATTTT.

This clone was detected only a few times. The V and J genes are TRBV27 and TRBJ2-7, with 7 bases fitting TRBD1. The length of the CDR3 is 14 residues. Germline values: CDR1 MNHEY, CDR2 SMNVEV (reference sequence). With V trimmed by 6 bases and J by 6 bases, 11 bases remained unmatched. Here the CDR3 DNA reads TGTGCCAGCAGGCAATGGACAGGAAGGGGCGAGCAGTACTTC. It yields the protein CASRQWTGRGEQYF.

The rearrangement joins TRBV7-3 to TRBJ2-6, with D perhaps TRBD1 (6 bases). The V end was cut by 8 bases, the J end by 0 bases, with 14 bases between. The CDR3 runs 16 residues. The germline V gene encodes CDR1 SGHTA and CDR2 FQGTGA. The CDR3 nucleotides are TGTGCCAGCTCCCTAGGGGGTAGCTCTGGGGCCAACGTCCTGACTTTC. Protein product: CASSLGGSSGANVLTF.

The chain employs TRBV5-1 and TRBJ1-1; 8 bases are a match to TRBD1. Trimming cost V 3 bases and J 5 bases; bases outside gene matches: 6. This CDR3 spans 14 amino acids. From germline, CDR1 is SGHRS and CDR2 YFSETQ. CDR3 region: CASSSWTGRTEAFF. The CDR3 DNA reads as TGCGCCAGCAGCTCCTGGACAGGGAGGACTGAAGCTTTCTTT. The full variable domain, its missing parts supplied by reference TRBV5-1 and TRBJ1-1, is KAGVTQTPRYLIKTRGQQVTLSCSPISGHRSVSWYQQTPGQGLQFLFEYFSETQRNKGNFPGRFSGRQFSNSRSEMNVSTLELGDSALYLCASSSWTGRTEAFFGQGTRLTVV.

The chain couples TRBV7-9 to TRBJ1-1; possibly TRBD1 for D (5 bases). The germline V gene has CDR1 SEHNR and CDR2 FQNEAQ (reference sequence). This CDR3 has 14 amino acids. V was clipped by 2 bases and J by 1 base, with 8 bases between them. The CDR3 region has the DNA TGTGCCAGCAGCTTATACGACAGGAACACTGAAGCTTTCTTT. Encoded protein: CASSLYDRNTEAFF.

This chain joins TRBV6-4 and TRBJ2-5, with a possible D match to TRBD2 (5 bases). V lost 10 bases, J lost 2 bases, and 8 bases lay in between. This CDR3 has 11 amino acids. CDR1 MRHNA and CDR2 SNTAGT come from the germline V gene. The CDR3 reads CAIWTQETQYF. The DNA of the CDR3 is TGTGCCATCTGGACTCAAGAGACCCAGTACTTC.

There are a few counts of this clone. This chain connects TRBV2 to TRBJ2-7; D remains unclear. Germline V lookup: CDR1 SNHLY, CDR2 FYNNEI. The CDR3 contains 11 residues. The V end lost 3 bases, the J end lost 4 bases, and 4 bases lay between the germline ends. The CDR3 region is CASSEYYEQYF. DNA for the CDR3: TGTGCCAGCAGTGAGTATTACGAGCAGTACTTC.

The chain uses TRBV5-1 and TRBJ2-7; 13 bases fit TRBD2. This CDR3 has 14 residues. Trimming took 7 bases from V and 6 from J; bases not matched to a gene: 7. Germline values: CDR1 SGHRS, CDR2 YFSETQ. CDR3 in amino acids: CASQLAGGVREQYF. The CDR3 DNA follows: TGCGCCAGCCAACTAGCGGGGGGGGTTCGCGAGCAGTACTTC. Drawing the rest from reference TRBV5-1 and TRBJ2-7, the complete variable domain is KAGVTQTPRYLIKTRGQQVTLSCSPISGHRSVSWYQQTPGQGLQFLFEYFSETQRNKGNFPGRFSGRQFSNSRSEMNVSTLELGDSALYLCASQLAGGVREQYFGPGTRLTVT.

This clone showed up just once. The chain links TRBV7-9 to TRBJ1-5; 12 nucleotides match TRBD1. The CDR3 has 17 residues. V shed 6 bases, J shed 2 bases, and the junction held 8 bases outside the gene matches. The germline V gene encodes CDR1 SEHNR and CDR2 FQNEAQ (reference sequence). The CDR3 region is CASSPGQGAWGNQPQHF. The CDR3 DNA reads TGTGCCAGCAGTCCGGGACAGGGGGCGTGGGGCAATCAGCCCCAGCATTTT.

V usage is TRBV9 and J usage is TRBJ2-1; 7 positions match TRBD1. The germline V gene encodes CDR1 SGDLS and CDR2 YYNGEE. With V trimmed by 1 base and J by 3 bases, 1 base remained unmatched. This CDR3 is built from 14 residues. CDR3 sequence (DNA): TGTGCCAGCAGCGTACGGACAGGCTACAATGAGCAGTTCTTC. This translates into CASSVRTGYNEQFF.

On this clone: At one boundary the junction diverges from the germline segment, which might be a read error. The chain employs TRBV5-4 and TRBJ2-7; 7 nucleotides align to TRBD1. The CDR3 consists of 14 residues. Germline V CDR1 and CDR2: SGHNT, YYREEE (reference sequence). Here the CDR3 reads CASHSQGVSSEQYF. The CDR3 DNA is TGTGCCAGTCACTCCCAGGGGGTTTCCTCCGAGCAGTACTTC.